This TCR beta chain stems from a study of neoadjuvant nivolumab and ipilimumab in lung cancer. Whole-study context: Patients got nivolumab 3 mg/kg on days 1, 15 and 29; combination added ipilimumab 1 mg/kg day 1.

Only in-frame clones appear in the TCRdb table, and some are missing; sequencing was by immunoSEQ multiplex PCR. The sample carries 7,000 to 9,500 clones, about 80% recorded once. This CDR3 comprises 14 residues. Germline V lookup: CDR1 LGHNA, CDR2 YNFKEQ. V lost 1 base and J lost 8, with 14 bases in between. Source: tumor tissue, taken after neoadjuvant nivolumab, alone or with ipilimumab, at or shortly before surgery. This chain uses TRBV4-2 with TRBJ1-1; no reliable D call. This clonotype was sampled from an adult with non-small cell lung cancer. For the CDR3, the DNA is TGTGCCAGCAGCCAAGTCTCTAGGGTTGACGAAGCTTTCTTT. Translating gives CASSQVSRVDEAFF.